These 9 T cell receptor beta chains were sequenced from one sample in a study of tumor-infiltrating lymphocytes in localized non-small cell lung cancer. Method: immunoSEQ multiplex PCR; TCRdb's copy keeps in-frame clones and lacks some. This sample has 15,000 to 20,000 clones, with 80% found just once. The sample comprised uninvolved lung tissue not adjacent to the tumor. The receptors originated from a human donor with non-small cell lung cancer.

The CDR3 loop reads CASSLELGYEQYF. CDR3 coding DNA: TGTGCCAGCAGCTTAGAGCTGGGATACGAGCAGTACTTC. The chain recombines TRBV11-2 with TRBJ2-7; no definite D call. Germline V gives CDR1 SGHAT, CDR2 FQNNGV. V gave up 0 bases and J gave up 4 bases, with 7 bases separating them. CDR3 length: 13 residues.

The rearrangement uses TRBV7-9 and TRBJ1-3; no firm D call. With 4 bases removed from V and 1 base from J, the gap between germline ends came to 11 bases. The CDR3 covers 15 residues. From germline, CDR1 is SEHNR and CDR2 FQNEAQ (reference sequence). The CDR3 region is CASSSVGSSGNTIYF. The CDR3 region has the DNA TGTGCCAGCAGCTCAGTAGGTTCGTCTGGAAACACCATATATTTT. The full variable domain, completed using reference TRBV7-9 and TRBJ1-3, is DTGVSQNPRHKITKRGQNVTFRCDPISEHNRLYWYRQTLGQGPEFLTYFQNEAQLEKSRLLSDRFSAERPKGSFSTLEIQRTEQGDSAMYLCASSSVGSSGNTIYFGEGSWLTVV.

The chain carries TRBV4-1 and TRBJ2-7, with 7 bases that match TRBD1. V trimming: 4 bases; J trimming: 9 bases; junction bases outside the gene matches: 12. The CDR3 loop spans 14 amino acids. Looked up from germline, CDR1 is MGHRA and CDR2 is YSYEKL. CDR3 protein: CASSPDGQAAGQYF. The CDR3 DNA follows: TGCGCCAGCAGCCCCGATGGACAGGCGGCCGGGCAGTACTTC.

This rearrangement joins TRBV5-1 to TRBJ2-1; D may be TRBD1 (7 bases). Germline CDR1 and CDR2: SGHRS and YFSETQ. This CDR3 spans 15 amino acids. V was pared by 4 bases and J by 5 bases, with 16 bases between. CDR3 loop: CASSPSTGRHNEQFF. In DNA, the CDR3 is TGCGCCAGCAGCCCGTCGACAGGGAGGCACAATGAGCAGTTCTTC.

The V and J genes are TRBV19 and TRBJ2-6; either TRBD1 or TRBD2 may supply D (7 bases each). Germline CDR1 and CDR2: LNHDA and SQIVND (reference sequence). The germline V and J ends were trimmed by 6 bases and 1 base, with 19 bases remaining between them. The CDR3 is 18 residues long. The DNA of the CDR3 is TGTGCCAGTAGCCCCCAGGGGGGGGAGGTGTCTGGGGCCAACGTCCTGACTTTC. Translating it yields CASSPQGGEVSGANVLTF.

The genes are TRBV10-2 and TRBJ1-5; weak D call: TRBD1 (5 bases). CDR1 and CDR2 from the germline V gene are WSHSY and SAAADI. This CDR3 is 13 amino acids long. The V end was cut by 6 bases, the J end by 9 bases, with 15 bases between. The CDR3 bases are TGCGCCAGCAGCGGGAGGGGCGTAGGGCCCCAGCATTTT. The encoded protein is CASSGRGVGPQHF.

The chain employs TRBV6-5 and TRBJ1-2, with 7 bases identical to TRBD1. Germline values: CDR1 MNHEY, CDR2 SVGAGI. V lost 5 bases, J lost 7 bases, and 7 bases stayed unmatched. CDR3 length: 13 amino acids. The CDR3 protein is CASSEGARSGYTF. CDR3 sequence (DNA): TGTGCCAGCAGTGAGGGGGCGCGTTCTGGCTACACCTTC.

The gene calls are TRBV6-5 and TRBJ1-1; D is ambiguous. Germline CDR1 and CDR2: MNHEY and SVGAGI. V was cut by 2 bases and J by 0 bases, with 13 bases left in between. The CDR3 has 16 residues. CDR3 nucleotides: TGTGCCAGCAGTTACGGGTCGGGGATAATGAACACTGAAGCTTTCTTT. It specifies CASSYGSGIMNTEAFF.

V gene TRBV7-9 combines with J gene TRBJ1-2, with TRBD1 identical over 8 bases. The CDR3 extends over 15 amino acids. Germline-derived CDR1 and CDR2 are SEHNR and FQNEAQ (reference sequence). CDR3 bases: TGTGCTATCGAGGGGACCCCCGGGACAGGCTATGGCTACACCTTC. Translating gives CAIEGTPGTGYGYTF.